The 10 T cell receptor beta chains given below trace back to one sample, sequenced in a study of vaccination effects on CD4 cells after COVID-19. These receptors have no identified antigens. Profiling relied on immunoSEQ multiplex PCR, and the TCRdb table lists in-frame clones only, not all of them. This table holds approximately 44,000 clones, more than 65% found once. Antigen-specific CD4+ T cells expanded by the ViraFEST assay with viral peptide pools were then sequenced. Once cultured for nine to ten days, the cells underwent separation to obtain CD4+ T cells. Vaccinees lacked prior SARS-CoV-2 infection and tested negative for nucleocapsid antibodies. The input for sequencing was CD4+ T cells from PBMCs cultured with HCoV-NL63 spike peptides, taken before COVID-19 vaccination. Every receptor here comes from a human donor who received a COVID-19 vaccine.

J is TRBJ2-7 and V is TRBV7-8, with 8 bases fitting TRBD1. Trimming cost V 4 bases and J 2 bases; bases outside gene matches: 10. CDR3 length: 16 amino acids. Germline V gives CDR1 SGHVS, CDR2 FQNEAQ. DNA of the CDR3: TGTGCCAGCAGCTCTGGAATAGGGACAGGCCCCTACGAGCAGTACGTC. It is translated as CASSSGIGTGPYEQYV.

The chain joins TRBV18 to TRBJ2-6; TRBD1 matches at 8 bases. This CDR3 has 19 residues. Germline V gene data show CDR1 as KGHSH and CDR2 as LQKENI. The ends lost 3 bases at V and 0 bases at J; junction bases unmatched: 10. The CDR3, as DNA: TGTGCCAGCTCACCCCTAACGGGACAGGCTAGCTCTGGGGCCAACGTCCTGACTTTC. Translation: CASSPLTGQASSGANVLTF.

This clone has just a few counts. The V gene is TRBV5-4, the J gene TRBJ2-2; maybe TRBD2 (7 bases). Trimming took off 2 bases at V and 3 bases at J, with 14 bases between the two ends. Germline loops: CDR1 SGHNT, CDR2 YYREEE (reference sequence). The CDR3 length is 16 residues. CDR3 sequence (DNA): TGTGCCAGCAGCTTAAAGGGGGGGCGGGACACCGGGGAGCTGTTTTTT. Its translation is CASSLKGGRDTGELFF.

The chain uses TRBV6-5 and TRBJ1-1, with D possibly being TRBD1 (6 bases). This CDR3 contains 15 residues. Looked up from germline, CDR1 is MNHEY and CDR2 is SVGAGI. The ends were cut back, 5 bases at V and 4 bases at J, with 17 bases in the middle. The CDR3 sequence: CASSRLTRGGTEAFF. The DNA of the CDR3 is TGTGCCAGCAGTCGCCTTACCAGGGGAGGCACTGAAGCTTTCTTT.

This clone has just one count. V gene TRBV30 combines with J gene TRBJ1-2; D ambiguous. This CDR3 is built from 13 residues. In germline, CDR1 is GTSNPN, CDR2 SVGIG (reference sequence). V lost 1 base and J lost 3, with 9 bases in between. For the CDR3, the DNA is TGTGCCTGGAGTGGGGAGGGTTACTATGGCTACACCTTC. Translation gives CAWSGEGYYGYTF.

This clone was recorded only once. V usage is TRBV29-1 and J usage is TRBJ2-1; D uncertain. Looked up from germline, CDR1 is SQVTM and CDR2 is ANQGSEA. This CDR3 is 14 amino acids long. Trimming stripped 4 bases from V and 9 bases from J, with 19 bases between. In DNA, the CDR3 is TGCAGCGTTGGCCGAGTGTATACCGGCGGTGAGCAGTTCTTC. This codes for CSVGRVYTGGEQFF.

CDR3 sequence (DNA): TGTGCCAGCAGTCCAAGCGGGGGGGCGGTCTATGAGCAGTTCTTC. Protein: CASSPSGGAVYEQFF. This chain links TRBV7-3 with TRBJ2-1, with 10 nucleotides matching TRBD2. Trimming removed 6 bases from V and 8 bases from J; junction bases left unmatched: 10. CDR3 length: 15 amino acids. Per the germline V gene, CDR1 is SGHTA and CDR2 is FQGTGA.

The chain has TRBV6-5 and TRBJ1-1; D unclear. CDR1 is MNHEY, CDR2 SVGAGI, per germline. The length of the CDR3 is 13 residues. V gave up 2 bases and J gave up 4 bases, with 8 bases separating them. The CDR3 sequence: CASSYQWGTEAFF. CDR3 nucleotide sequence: TGTGCCAGCAGTTACCAATGGGGCACTGAAGCTTTCTTT.

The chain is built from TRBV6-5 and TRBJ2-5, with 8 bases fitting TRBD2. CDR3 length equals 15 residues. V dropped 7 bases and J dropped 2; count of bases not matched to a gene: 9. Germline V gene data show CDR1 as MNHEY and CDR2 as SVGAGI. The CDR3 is CASTTLAGPQETQYF. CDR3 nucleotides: TGTGCCAGCACCACCCTAGCGGGTCCACAAGAGACCCAGTACTTC.

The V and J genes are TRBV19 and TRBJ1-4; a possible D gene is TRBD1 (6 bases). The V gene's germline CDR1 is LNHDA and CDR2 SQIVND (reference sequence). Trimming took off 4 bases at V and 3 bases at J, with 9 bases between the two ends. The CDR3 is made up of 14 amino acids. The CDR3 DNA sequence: TGTGCCAGTAGTAGGGGGGCCGCTAATGAAAAACTGTTTTTT. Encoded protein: CASSRGAANEKLFF.